This T cell receptor (beta chain) was identified during a study of post-analysis software for immune sequencing data. Study-wide points: Five or six TRBV segments were significantly more frequent in patients than in controls. TRBV5-6, TRBV5-1 and TRBV20-1 were among these segments. The study found significantly lower normalized Chao1 diversity in multiple sclerosis patients than in controls.

Turning to this clonotype: No antigen is known for it.

CDR1 and CDR2 (germline): SQVTM, ANQGSEA. Deletions cut 5 bases from V and 0 bases from J, with 16 bases between. CDR3 length: 15 residues. Researchers reported that TCR beta cDNA libraries carried unique molecular identifiers. MiXCR, applied by TCRdb to the PCR reads, yields one record per CDR3 protein. The sample consists of about 620,000 distinct CDR3 sequences, roughly 47% of them appearing once. The clonotype originates from a girl between 10 and 17 years old with multiple sclerosis. This chain connects TRBV29-1 to TRBJ1-2, with D possibly matching TRBD1 (6 bases). The sequenced sample was blood. CDR3 DNA: TGCAGCGTTCCCGCCCTACGGGGGCCTAACTATGGCTACACCTTC. Translation: CSVPALRGPNYGYTF.